These 2 T cell receptor beta chains were all obtained from the same sample, sequenced in a study of cytomegalovirus exposure and HLA in healthy donors. The PCR employed 60 Vbeta primers together with 13 Jbeta primers. Using immunoSEQ multiplex PCR, the repertoire was profiled, and TCRdb retains in-frame clones only, with some absent. The sample yields 120,000 to 150,000 clones, roughly 80% seen once. The sample taken for sequencing was PBMCs. These receptors all come from a middle-aged man in good health and CMV-seropositive.

This clone was counted once. This sequence joins TRBV4-3 and TRBJ2-2, with 7 nucleotides matching TRBD1. This CDR3 has 16 amino acids. J lost 4 bases, V lost 3 bases, and 8 bases had no gene match. CDR1 and CDR2 (germline): LGHNA, YSLEER. As DNA, the CDR3 is TGCGCCAGCAGCCATCAACTTTCAGGGGGCACCGGGGAGCTGTTTTTT. Protein sequence: CASSHQLSGGTGELFF.

The chain links TRBV5-1 to TRBJ2-1, with D possibly TRBD1 on 6 matching bases. V lost 5 bases and J 6 bases, leaving 12 bases between the germline ends. The CDR3 sequence is 13 residues long. The V gene's germline CDR1 is SGHRS and CDR2 YFSETQ. CDR3 nucleotides: TGCGCCAGCAGAGAGGGGGAGACCAATGAGCAGTTCTTC. It yields the protein CASREGETNEQFF.